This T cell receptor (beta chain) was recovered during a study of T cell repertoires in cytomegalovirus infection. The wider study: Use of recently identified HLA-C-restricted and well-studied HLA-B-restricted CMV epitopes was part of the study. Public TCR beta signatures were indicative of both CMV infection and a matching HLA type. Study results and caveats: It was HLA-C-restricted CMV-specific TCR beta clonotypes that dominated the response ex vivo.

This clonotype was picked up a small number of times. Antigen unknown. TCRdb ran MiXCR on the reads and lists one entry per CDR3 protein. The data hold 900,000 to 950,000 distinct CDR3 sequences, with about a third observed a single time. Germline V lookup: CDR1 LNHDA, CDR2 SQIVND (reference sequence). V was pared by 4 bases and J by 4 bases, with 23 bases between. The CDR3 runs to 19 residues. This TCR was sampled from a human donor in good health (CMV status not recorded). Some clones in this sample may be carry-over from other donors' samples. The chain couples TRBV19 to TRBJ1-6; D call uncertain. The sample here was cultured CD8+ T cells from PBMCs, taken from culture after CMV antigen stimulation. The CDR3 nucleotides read TGTGCCAGTAGTACGGGGATCGGGTTGAATTTTCTATATAATTCACCCCTCCACTTT. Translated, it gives CASSTGIGLNFLYNSPLHF.